Each of the 29 T cell receptor beta chains below was sequenced from the same sample in a study of a mutant IDH1 vaccine in newly diagnosed glioma. Described time point: baseline, week 1 (first vaccination visit). Treatment reported: pre-vaccination baseline after standard-of-care therapy. Here immunoSEQ multiplex PCR was the method, and the copy in TCRdb shows in-frame clones only, minus some. The table has about 32,000 clones, about four fifths seen once. The sequencing here drew on PBMCs, taken from a glioma patient treated with radiotherapy, temozolomide or both. The receptors here all came from a man in his thirties or forties with glioma.

CDR3 in DNA: TGTGCCAGCAGCTTGGATACCAGGGTAATCGATGAGCAGTTCTTC. Translating gives CASSLDTRVIDEQFF. The V gene is TRBV5-4, the J gene TRBJ2-1; TRBD1 is a possible D gene (5 bases). CDR1 and CDR2 from the germline V gene are SGHNT and YYREEE (reference sequence). The CDR3 is 15 amino acids. Trimming removed 0 bases at V and 8 bases at J, with 15 bases between.

The V gene is TRBV19, the J gene TRBJ2-1; D gene ambiguous. The CDR3 length is 15 residues. The germline V gene encodes CDR1 LNHDA and CDR2 SQIVND (reference sequence). Between the trimmed V and J ends, which lost 3 bases and 2 bases, there was a span of 11 bases. The CDR3 nucleotides are TGTGCCAGTAGTATGGTTCGGGTAGCCTACAATGAGCAGTTCTTC. Its protein product is CASSMVRVAYNEQFF. The complete variable domain, with remaining parts taken from reference TRBV19 and TRBJ2-1, reads DGGITQSPKYLFRKEGQNVTLSCEQNLNHDAMYWYRQDPGQGLRLIYYSQIVNDFQKGDIAEGYSVSREKKESFPLTVTSAQKNPTAFYLCASSMVRVAYNEQFFGPGTRLTVL.

The rearrangement links TRBV4-1 to TRBJ2-3; no definite D call. V lost 7 bases to trimming and J lost 0 bases, with 14 bases between them. Germline CDR1 reads MGHRA; CDR2 reads YSYEKL. The CDR3 is made up of 15 amino acids. The CDR3 protein is CASKSQALSTDTQYF. The CDR3 bases are TGCGCCAGCAAGTCCCAAGCCCTGAGCACAGATACGCAGTATTTT.

The V gene is TRBV7-7, the J gene TRBJ2-5; TRBD2 matches 9 bases. The length of the CDR3 is 14 residues. Germline V gives CDR1 SSHAT, CDR2 FNYEAQ (reference sequence). V lost 8 bases to trimming and J lost 5 bases; unmatched junction nucleotides: 9. CDR3 amino acids: CASGRSGGSETQYF. The CDR3 DNA reads TGTGCCAGCGGGCGTAGCGGGGGTTCGGAGACCCAGTACTTC.

The chain has TRBV6-6 and TRBJ1-2; 7 bases are a match to TRBD1. The V gene end was trimmed by 5 bases and the J gene end by 0 bases; junction bases not matched to a gene: 6. In germline, CDR1 is MNHNY, CDR2 SVGAGI (reference sequence). This CDR3 has 15 residues. The CDR3 loop reads CASSLNRGPNYGYTF. The CDR3 nucleotides are TGTGCCAGCAGTCTCAACAGGGGCCCTAACTATGGCTACACCTTC.

The V gene is TRBV7-9, the J gene TRBJ1-5; possible D gene TRBD1, 5 bases. In germline, CDR1 is SEHNR, CDR2 FQNEAQ (reference sequence). V lost 5 bases and J lost 6, with 17 bases in between. This CDR3 is 15 amino acids long. CDR3 amino acids: CASSRDGRALQPQHF. The CDR3 DNA is TGTGCCAGCAGCCGAGACGGCAGGGCCCTTCAGCCCCAGCATTTT. Supplemented by reference TRBV7-9 and TRBJ1-5, the full variable domain reads DTGVSQNPRHKITKRGQNVTFRCDPISEHNRLYWYRQTLGQGPEFLTYFQNEAQLEKSRLLSDRFSAERPKGSFSTLEIQRTEQGDSAMYLCASSRDGRALQPQHFGDGTRLSIL.

This clone was observed once. The rearrangement uses TRBV5-4 and TRBJ1-2; 10 bases map to TRBD1. The V gene end was trimmed by 0 bases and the J gene end by 8 bases; junction bases not matched to a gene: 7. Per germline, CDR1 SGHNT and CDR2 YYREEE (reference sequence). CDR3 length: 15 residues. Here the CDR3 DNA reads TGTGCCAGCAGCTTGGACGTGACAGGGGGCGACGGCTACACCTTC. Translated: CASSLDVTGGDGYTF. The full variable domain, its missing parts supplied by reference TRBV5-4 and TRBJ1-2, is ETGVTQSPTHLIKTRGQQVTLRCSSQSGHNTVSWYQQALGQGPQFIFQYYREEENGRGNFPPRFSGLQFPNYSSELNVNALELDDSALYLCASSLDVTGGDGYTFGSGTRLTVV.

This clone was observed a few times. The rearrangement links TRBV5-1 to TRBJ2-1; D is uncertain. The CDR3 covers 18 residues. Germline CDR1 reads SGHRS; CDR2 reads YFSETQ. Deletions cut 0 bases from V and 3 bases from J, with 19 bases between. CDR3 nucleotide sequence: TGCGCCAGCAGCTTGGGGGCGTATCAGCAGAAAAACTACAATGAGCAGTTCTTC. Protein: CASSLGAYQQKNYNEQFF.

J is TRBJ2-3 and V is TRBV5-1, with 13 bases aligning to TRBD2. The CDR3 length is 17 residues. Trimming at V came to 3 bases and at J to 4 bases, leaving 8 bases not matched to a gene. Germline V gene lookup returns CDR1 SGHRS and CDR2 YFSETQ. Here the CDR3 DNA reads TGCGCCAGCAGCTCCCGGACTAGCGGGGGAGGGGCAGATACGCAGTATTTT. It codes for CASSSRTSGGGADTQYF.

The chain joins TRBV6-6 to TRBJ2-3; TRBD2 might be the D (6 bases). V shed 8 bases and J shed 1 base, with 7 bases lying between them. Germline values: CDR1 MNHNY, CDR2 SVGAGI (reference sequence). The CDR3 covers 12 residues. The CDR3 DNA reads TGTGCCAGCGGAGGGGGCACAGATACGCAGTATTTT. This codes for CASGGGTDTQYF.

This sequence joins TRBV6-6 and TRBJ1-1; D unresolved. This CDR3 region has 13 residues. Germline lookup yields CDR1 MNHNY and CDR2 SVGAGI (reference sequence). V was shortened by 6 bases and J by 0 bases, with 8 bases between the two germline ends. CDR3 sequence (DNA): TGTGCCAGCAGGGGAACCTTGAACACTGAAGCTTTCTTT. Protein sequence: CASRGTLNTEAFF.

The J gene is TRBJ2-7, the V gene TRBV14, with 7 bases aligning to TRBD1. The CDR3 spans 13 residues. CDR1 is SGHDN, CDR2 FVKESK, per germline. With 0 bases clipped from V and 4 bases from J, the junction kept 0 bases outside the gene matches. CDR3 in amino acids: CASSQETGYEQYF. The CDR3 DNA sequence: TGTGCCAGCAGCCAAGAGACAGGGTACGAGCAGTACTTC.

The V gene is TRBV27, the J gene TRBJ2-7, with a possible D match to TRBD1 (5 bases). The V and J ends lost 2 bases and 4 bases respectively, with 15 bases between them. The CDR3 loop spans 15 amino acids. Germline-derived CDR1 and CDR2 are MNHEY and SMNVEV (reference sequence). The CDR3 DNA reads as TGTGCCAGCAGTTTAAGAGGTCAGGGCTCGTACGAGCAGTACTTC. This translates into CASSLRGQGSYEQYF.

The V call is TRBV7-8, the J call TRBJ1-1; possibly TRBD1 for D (6 bases). V was pared by 8 bases and J by 0 bases, with 13 bases between. The CDR3 is made up of 14 amino acids. The germline CDR1 and CDR2 sequences are SGHVS and FQNEAQ. CDR3 nucleotide sequence: TGTGCCAGCCAAACCGGGACACTGAACACTGAAGCTTTCTTT. Its protein is CASQTGTLNTEAFF.

The gene calls are TRBV10-3 and TRBJ2-5, with D perhaps TRBD1 (7 bases). Germline CDR1 ENHRY, CDR2 SYGVKD. Trimming stripped 5 bases from V and 3 bases from J, with 16 bases between. The CDR3 consists of 15 residues. CDR3 bases: TGTGCCATCAGTTCAGGGGGGAGCAACAAAGAGACCCAGTACTTC. This codes for CAISSGGSNKETQYF.

The count of this clone is one. This rearrangement joins TRBV30 to TRBJ2-5; the match to TRBD1 covers 8 bases. Losses at the gene ends were 2 bases for V and 4 bases for J; bases not matched to a gene: 3. This CDR3 comprises 13 residues. CDR1 GTSNPN and CDR2 SVGIG come from the germline V gene (reference sequence). CDR3 sequence reads: CAWSTDRGETQYF. The CDR3 nucleotides are TGTGCCTGGAGTACTGACAGGGGAGAGACCCAGTACTTC.

The genes are TRBV7-9 and TRBJ1-2, with D perhaps TRBD1 (5 bases). CDR1 SEHNR and CDR2 FQNEAQ come from the germline V gene (reference sequence). The CDR3 extends over 15 amino acids. Trimming cost V 3 bases and J 5 bases, with 16 bases left between them. The CDR3 spells CASSFPLGGRYGYTF. In DNA, the CDR3 is TGTGCCAGCAGCTTCCCTCTTGGGGGGAGGTATGGCTACACCTTC.

The chain employs TRBV28 and TRBJ2-1; D not resolved. CDR3 length: 14 amino acids. CDR1 is MDHEN and CDR2 is SYDVKM in the germline V gene. V dropped 3 bases and J dropped 6 bases, with 12 bases sitting between them. The CDR3 protein is CASSFELPSNEQFF. The CDR3 region has the DNA TGTGCCAGCAGTTTCGAGCTACCATCCAATGAGCAGTTCTTC.

V gene TRBV7-9 combines with J gene TRBJ1-1, with a possible D match to TRBD1 (5 bases). V was cut by 10 bases and J by 4 bases, with 22 bases left in between. This CDR3 contains 15 residues. Germline V gene data show CDR1 as SEHNR and CDR2 as FQNEAQ (reference sequence). The CDR3 sequence: CATRFGGISGTEAFF. CDR3 DNA sequence: TGTGCCACTCGCTTCGGGGGAATATCTGGCACTGAAGCTTTCTTT.

The chain employs TRBV6-6 and TRBJ1-5; a weak D match, TRBD1 (6 bases). The CDR3 extends over 14 amino acids. Germline V gives CDR1 MNHNY, CDR2 SVGAGI (reference sequence). Trimming removed 6 bases at V and 3 bases at J, with 12 bases between. The CDR3 loop reads CASRRTALNQPQHF. CDR3 coding DNA: TGTGCCAGCAGACGGACAGCCCTCAATCAGCCCCAGCATTTT.

The chain has TRBV5-1 and TRBJ2-3; 9 bases are a match to TRBD1. CDR1 and CDR2 (germline): SGHRS, YFSETQ. Losses at the gene ends were 4 bases for V and 4 bases for J; bases not matched to a gene: 4. The CDR3 has 14 amino acids. The CDR3 nucleotides are TGCGCCAGCAGCCTGGGACAGGGAGCAGATACGCAGTATTTT. It yields the protein CASSLGQGADTQYF.

This clone was detected a few times. CDR3 bases: TGTGCCAGCAGCTTAGGTTTTTTAAGGGGGCGTCAGCCCCAGCATTTT. This codes for CASSLGFLRGRQPQHF. This rearrangement joins TRBV7-8 to TRBJ1-5, with 7 bases aligning to TRBD1. V lost 1 base and J lost 6; bases outside the gene matches: 9. CDR3 length: 16 amino acids. Germline CDR1 is SGHVS and CDR2 is FQNEAQ. Filled out from reference TRBV7-8 and TRBJ1-5, the complete variable domain reads GAGVSQSPRYKVAKRGQDVALRCDPISGHVSLFWYQQALGQGPEFLTYFQNEAQLDKSGLPSDRFFAERPEGSVSTLKIQRTQQEDSAVYLCASSLGFLRGRQPQHFGDGTRLSIL.

This clone was recorded only once. The rearrangement links TRBV4-1 to TRBJ1-2, with D unresolved. Germline loops: CDR1 MGHRA, CDR2 YSYEKL. CDR3 length: 15 amino acids. Trimming removed 1 base at V and 0 bases at J, with 9 bases between. The CDR3 protein is CASSQAEGTNYGYTF. CDR3 in DNA: TGCGCCAGCAGCCAAGCGGAGGGTACTAACTATGGCTACACCTTC.

This chain uses TRBV19 with TRBJ1-3; D gene unclear. The CDR3 is made up of 14 amino acids. Trimming removed 2 bases from V and 0 bases from J, with 5 bases in between. The germline V gene encodes CDR1 LNHDA and CDR2 SQIVND (reference sequence). Here the CDR3 reads CASSISTSGNTIYF. The CDR3 DNA is TGTGCCAGTAGTATATCGACCTCTGGAAACACCATATATTTT.

This chain connects TRBV15 to TRBJ1-1; D not certain. V shed 3 bases and J shed 1 base, with 6 bases lying between them. Germline assignment: CDR1 LNHNV and CDR2 YYDKDF (reference sequence). This CDR3 is 13 amino acids long. The DNA for the CDR3 is TGTGCCACCAGCAGGTCCCCGAACACTGAAGCTTTCTTT. This encodes CATSRSPNTEAFF. The whole variable domain, remainder taken from reference TRBV15 and TRBJ1-1, is DAMVIQNPRYQVTQFGKPVTLSCSQTLNHNVMYWYQQKSSQAPKLLFHYYDKDFNNEADTPDNFQSRRPNTSFCFLDIRSPGLGDTAMYLCATSRSPNTEAFFGQGTRLTVV.

This clone was seen more than once but under ten times. V and J are TRBV6-1 and TRBJ1-1; D might be TRBD1 (6 bases). The CDR3 is 15 residues long. Deletions cut 6 bases from V and 1 base from J, with 15 bases between. Germline V gene sequence: CDR1 MNHNS, CDR2 SASEGT. Written as DNA, the CDR3 is TGTGCCAGCAGGATGGGGGGCGTGTGGAACACTGAAGCTTTCTTT. Translating it yields CASRMGGVWNTEAFF.

The genes are TRBV2 and TRBJ1-5; D unclear. The CDR3 extends over 15 amino acids. The V end was cut by 3 bases, the J end by 2 bases, with 11 bases between. Germline V gene data show CDR1 as SNHLY and CDR2 as FYNNEI. DNA of the CDR3: TGTGCCAGCAGTGATTTCCGGGGAGGCAATCAGCCCCAGCATTTT. Residues: CASSDFRGGNQPQHF.

V usage is TRBV11-2 and J usage is TRBJ2-7, with D possibly being TRBD1 (6 bases). The CDR3 spans 15 residues. V lost 0 bases to trimming and J lost 0 bases, with 9 bases between them. The germline V gene has CDR1 SGHAT and CDR2 FQNNGV. CDR3 residues: CASSLEQGSSYEQYF. CDR3 coding DNA: TGTGCCAGCAGCTTAGAGCAGGGGTCCTCCTACGAGCAGTACTTC.

The rearrangement links TRBV27 to TRBJ2-7; 8 bases match TRBD2. Unmatched junction bases numbered 7, after V lost 3 bases and J lost 6 bases. The CDR3 runs 14 residues. Germline loops: CDR1 MNHEY, CDR2 SMNVEV (reference sequence). CDR3 residues: CASSFTAGAREQYF. The CDR3 DNA sequence: TGTGCCAGCAGTTTCACAGCGGGAGCTCGCGAGCAGTACTTC.